The clone carrying this T cell receptor (beta chain) showed up just once. Sequencing used immunoSEQ multiplex PCR; TCRdb keeps in-frame clones, though not all of them. The sample consists of a few million clones, around 92% of them appearing once. The sample originates from a study of shared clonotypes between healthy human individuals. CDR3 length equals 12 residues. CDR1 is SGHRS and CDR2 is YFSETQ in the germline V gene. Trimming took 1 base from V and 2 from J, leaving 4 bases between them. The V gene is TRBV5-1, the J gene TRBJ2-7; D is ambiguous. This TCR was recovered from a man between 18 and 29 years old in good health. Some clones in this sample may be carry-over from other donors' samples. Sequences were obtained from naive CD4+ T cells from PBMCs. Specified subset: CD45RA+ positively selected. Written as DNA, the CDR3 is TGCGCCAGCAGCTTGCTTCCCTACGAGCAGTACTTC. Encoded protein: CASSLLPYEQYF.